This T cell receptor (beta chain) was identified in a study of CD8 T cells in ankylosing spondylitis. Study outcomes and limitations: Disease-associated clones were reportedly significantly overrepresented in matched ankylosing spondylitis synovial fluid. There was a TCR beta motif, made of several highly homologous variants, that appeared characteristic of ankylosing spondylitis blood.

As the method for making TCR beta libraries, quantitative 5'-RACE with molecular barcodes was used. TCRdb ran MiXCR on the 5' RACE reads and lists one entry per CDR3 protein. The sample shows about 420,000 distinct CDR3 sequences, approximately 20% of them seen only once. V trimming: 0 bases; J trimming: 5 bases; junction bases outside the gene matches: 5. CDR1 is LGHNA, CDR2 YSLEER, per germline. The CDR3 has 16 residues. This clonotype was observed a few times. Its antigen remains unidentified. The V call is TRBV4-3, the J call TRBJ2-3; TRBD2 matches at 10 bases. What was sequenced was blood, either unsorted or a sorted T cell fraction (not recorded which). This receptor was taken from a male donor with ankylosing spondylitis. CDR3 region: CASSQEGLAGVDTQYF. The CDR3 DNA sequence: TGCGCCAGCAGCCAAGAGGGGCTAGCGGGAGTAGATACGCAGTATTTT.